This paragraph reports one T cell receptor beta chain. Its antigen is undetermined. This entry is derived from a study of T cell responses to AZD1222 COVID-19 vaccine. Study-wide results and caveats: Recipients of two AZD1222 doses showed rising Spike-specific TCR breadth and depth.

V lost 5 bases, J lost 4 bases, and 4 bases stayed unmatched. Germline CDR1 and CDR2: MNHEY and SVGEGT. The CDR3 is 14 residues long. Clones were sequenced by immunoSEQ multiplex PCR, and TCRdb holds only the in-frame ones, with some missing. The sample has approximately 140,000 clones, roughly 91% seen once; the top ten hold roughly 5%. This rearrangement joins TRBV6-2 or TRBV6-3 to TRBJ2-1; TRBD1 agrees at 8 bases. This TCR came from an adult in good health. Source: peripheral blood, taken on day 0 of AZD1222 vaccination. Here the CDR3 reads CASSRRDRYNEQFF. Here the CDR3 DNA reads TGTGCCAGCAGTCGCCGGGACAGGTACAATGAGCAGTTCTTC.